Listed here are 5 T cell receptor beta chains from one sample, sequenced in a study of blood T cell repertoires in COVID-19. Using immunoSEQ multiplex PCR, the repertoire was profiled, and TCRdb retains in-frame clones only, with some absent. Seen here are fewer than 250,000 clones, 70% to 90% observed once, and the top ten hold around 23%. The specimen was PBMCs or T cells enriched from blood (not recorded which). Receptors were obtained from a woman between 40 and 50 years old in a cohort exposed to, infected with or recovered from COVID-19 (not recorded which).

The genes are TRBV11-2 and TRBJ2-1, with a tentative D call TRBD2 (6 bases). With 4 bases removed from V and 0 bases from J, the gap between germline ends came to 16 bases. CDR3 size: 17 residues. CDR1 is SGHAT, CDR2 FQNNGV, per germline. This CDR3 reads CASSSGWAGISYNEQFF. CDR3 coding DNA: TGTGCCAGCAGCTCCGGGTGGGCGGGAATCTCCTACAATGAGCAGTTCTTC.

The chain is built from TRBV19 and TRBJ2-7, with TRBD2 matching over 7 bases. Trimming took 2 bases from V and 2 from J; bases not matched to a gene: 9. This CDR3 has 16 amino acids. CDR1 is LNHDA, CDR2 SQIVND, per germline (reference sequence). DNA for the CDR3: TGTGCCAGTAGTATATCCCCGTCTAGCGGAACCTACGAGCAGTACTTC. Its protein is CASSISPSSGTYEQYF.

The CDR3: CASSITSGTLFYEQYF. The CDR3 nucleotides read TGTGCCAGTAGTATCACTTCCGGGACACTTTTTTACGAGCAGTACTTC. The chain joins TRBV19 to TRBJ2-7; D may be TRBD1 (6 bases). This CDR3 region has 16 residues. CDR1 is LNHDA and CDR2 is SQIVND in the germline V gene (reference sequence). V was clipped by 3 bases and J by 4 bases, with 19 bases between them.

The genes are TRBV7-8 and TRBJ2-7, with D unresolved. This CDR3 contains 13 residues. Germline-derived CDR1 and CDR2 are SGHVS and FQNEAQ. Trimming left V 6 bases short and J 4 bases short, with 13 bases between. The CDR3 DNA follows: TGTGCCAGCAGAGCCCTAGGTCGGTACGAGCAGTACTTC. This encodes CASRALGRYEQYF.

This chain uses TRBV3-1 (or the pseudogene TRBV3-2) with TRBJ2-3, with 11 bases fitting TRBD2. V lost 3 bases to trimming and J lost 7 bases; unmatched junction nucleotides: 6. The CDR3 covers 15 residues. CDR1 is LGHDT and CDR2 is YNNKEL in the germline V gene (reference sequence). The CDR3 sequence is CASSQALAGGNTQYF. CDR3 sequence (DNA): TGTGCCAGCAGCCAGGCTTTAGCGGGGGGGAATACGCAGTATTTT.